This paragraph covers one T cell receptor beta chain sequence. What it binds is unknown. These data belong to a study of beta chain features in type 1 diabetes. Points from the study as a whole: Researchers reported that naive, central memory and Treg TCRB repertoires appeared more similar in patients than in healthy donors. In patients and controls equally, PCR might favor templates that are shorter.

Germline V gene sequence: CDR1 LNHNV, CDR2 YYDKDF (reference sequence). The CDR3 spans 16 residues. Trimming stripped 0 bases from V and 4 bases from J, with 12 bases between. A single heparinised blood sample, averaging roughly 100 mL, was obtained per donor. The isolated RNA, all of it, was reverse transcribed, so expressed TCRB transcripts were what got sequenced. Assay used: immunoSEQ multiplex PCR; TCRdb lists only in-frame clones, some missing. The table includes 300,000 to 450,000 clones, about 18% detected once. What was sequenced was naive CD4+ T cells from blood. The receptor comes from a woman aged 18-30 years in good health. J is TRBJ2-2 and V is TRBV15; D call uncertain. The CDR3 is CATSRDPLSVTGELFF. The CDR3 coding sequence is TGTGCCACCAGCAGAGATCCACTGTCGGTCACCGGGGAGCTGTTTTTT. The full variable domain, its missing parts supplied by reference TRBV15 and TRBJ2-2, is DAMVIQNPRYQVTQFGKPVTLSCSQTLNHNVMYWYQQKSSQAPKLLFHYYDKDFNNEADTPDNFQSRRPNTSFCFLDIRSPGLGDTAMYLCATSRDPLSVTGELFFGEGSRLTVL.